The sequence of this TCR beta chain was determined in a study of blood T cell repertoires in COVID-19. The overall study: Sites across the United States, Italy and Spain contributed samples from acute and convalescent COVID-19. Sources were T cells, B-cell-depleted T cells, or PBMCs; the material itself was cDNA or gDNA.

The germline CDR1 and CDR2 sequences are SNHLY and FYNNEI. The CDR3 runs to 14 residues. Trimming took off 5 bases at V and 4 bases at J, with 14 bases between the two ends. Original handling: Amplification of reference gene primers provided the estimated nucleated cell counts. The assay was immunoSEQ multiplex PCR, and TCRdb's table has in-frame clones only and misses some. The V and J calls and the clone size are those of that table, but D and trimming were determined from the DNA. The sample yields 100,000 to 130,000 clones, around four fifths seen once. This rearrangement joins TRBV2 to TRBJ1-2; D uncertain. The sequenced sample consisted of peripheral blood. This TCR was recovered from a man between 65 and 79 years old with acute or convalescent COVID-19. The DNA of the CDR3 is TGTGCCAGCAGTCGGGAGGCGCTAGGCTATGGCTACACCTTC. Translated, it gives CASSREALGYGYTF. The variable domain in full, completed from reference TRBV2 and TRBJ1-2, reads EPEVTQTPSHQVTQMGQEVILRCVPISNHLYFYWYRQILGQKVEFLVSFYNNEISEKSEIFDDQFSVERPDGSNFTLKIRSTKLEDSAMYFCASSREALGYGYTFGSGTRLTVV.